This paragraph covers one T cell receptor beta chain sequence. The entry originates in a study of blood T cell repertoires in COVID-19. The J segment lost 8 bases and the V segment lost 9 bases, leaving 8 bases of the junction unmatched. The CDR3 sequence is 13 residues long. The germline V gene has CDR1 LNHDA and CDR2 SQIVND (reference sequence). TCRdb keeps only in-frame clones here, not all; method: immunoSEQ multiplex PCR. The sample lists approximately 220,000 clones, 80% to 90% occurring once. The specimen sequenced was peripheral blood. The J gene is TRBJ1-4, the V gene TRBV19; the match to TRBD1 covers 8 bases. This receptor was taken from a woman aged 45 to 65 with acute or convalescent COVID-19. CDR3 sequence: CASADRGREKLFF. The CDR3 coding sequence is TGTGCCAGCGCAGACAGGGGAAGAGAAAAACTGTTTTTT.